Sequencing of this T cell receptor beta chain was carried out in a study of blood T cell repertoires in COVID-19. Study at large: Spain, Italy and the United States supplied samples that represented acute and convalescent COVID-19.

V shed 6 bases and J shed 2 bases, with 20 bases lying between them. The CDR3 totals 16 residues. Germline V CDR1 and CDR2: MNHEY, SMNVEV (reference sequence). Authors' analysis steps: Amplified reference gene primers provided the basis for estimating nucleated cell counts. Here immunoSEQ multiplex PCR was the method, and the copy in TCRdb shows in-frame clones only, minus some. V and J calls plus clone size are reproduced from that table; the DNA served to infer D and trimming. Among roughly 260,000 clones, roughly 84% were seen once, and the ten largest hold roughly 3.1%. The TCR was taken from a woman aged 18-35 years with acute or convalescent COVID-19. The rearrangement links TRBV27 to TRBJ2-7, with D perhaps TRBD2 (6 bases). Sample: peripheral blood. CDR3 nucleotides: TGTGCCAGCAGCACGGTTCGGGGGTCCGCCCCCTACGAGCAGTACTTC. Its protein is CASSTVRGSAPYEQYF.